This T cell receptor (beta chain) came from a study of beta chain features in type 1 diabetes. The study reverse transcribed the entire isolated RNA, so it sequenced expressed TCRB transcripts. Only in-frame clones appear in the TCRdb table, and some are missing; sequencing was by immunoSEQ multiplex PCR. Here the sample spans 350,000 or so clones, roughly a fifth being singletons. Of note for this clone: Antigen unknown.

The germline CDR1 and CDR2 sequences are SGHRS and YFSETQ. With V trimmed by 5 bases and J by 4 bases, 6 bases remained unmatched. This CDR3 comprises 14 residues. Findings and limits, study-wide: Any HLA type influence on TCRB rearrangement was left unresolved here.

Sequencing used naive CD4+ T cells from blood. The chain recombines TRBV5-1 with TRBJ1-2, with 9 bases identical to TRBD1. This TCR was sampled from a woman under 30 in good health. CDR3 in DNA: TGCGCCAGCAGGCCGGACAGGGGTGCCTATGGCTACACCTTC. Translation gives CASRPDRGAYGYTF. Together with reference TRBV5-1 and TRBJ1-2, the CDR3 gives the full variable domain: KAGVTQTPRYLIKTRGQQVTLSCSPISGHRSVSWYQQTPGQGLQFLFEYFSETQRNKGNFPGRFSGRQFSNSRSEMNVSTLELGDSALYLCASRPDRGAYGYTFGSGTRLTVV.